This is a list of T cell receptor beta chains from one sample in a study of blood T cell repertoires in COVID-19. Profiled with immunoSEQ multiplex PCR; TCRdb holds only in-frame clones, not every one. The repertoire holds approximately 150,000 clones, with roughly 88% as singletons. The sequenced sample consisted of peripheral blood. These receptor sequences come from a man aged 55 to 70 with active or convalescent COVID-19. CDR3s include the opening cysteine and the closing phenylalanine or tryptophan.

v_gene: TRBV6-5; j_gene: TRBJ1-2; CDR3aa: CASSSTGGPNYGYTF
v_gene: TRBV10-3; j_gene: TRBJ2-3; CDR3aa: CAIMRGPGLAGVGGTDTQYF
v_gene: TRBV28; j_gene: TRBJ1-1; CDR3aa: CASSLWLFDSLSAEAFF
v_gene: TRBV5-6; j_gene: TRBJ1-4; CDR3aa: CASSLVGQGYEKLFF
v_gene: TRBV2; j_gene: TRBJ1-2; CDR3aa: CASSGTGTIYGYTF
v_gene: TRBV4-3; j_gene: TRBJ2-7; CDR3aa: CASSQDRGYEQYF
v_gene: TRBV19; j_gene: TRBJ1-1; CDR3aa: CASSMRGFEAFF
v_gene: TRBV30; j_gene: TRBJ2-7; CDR3aa: CAWSVRGGEQYF
v_gene: TRBV5-6; j_gene: TRBJ1-2; CDR3aa: CASSSRPTGGYGYTF
v_gene: TRBV30; j_gene: TRBJ1-2; CDR3aa: CAWVGQSYGYTF
v_gene: TRBV18; j_gene: TRBJ1-6; CDR3aa: CASSPGTANSPLHF
v_gene: TRBV28; j_gene: TRBJ1-2; CDR3aa: CASRYRDRRGYGYTF
v_gene: TRBV5-1; j_gene: TRBJ2-2; CDR3aa: CASSLDIPNTGELFF
v_gene: TRBV18; j_gene: TRBJ1-6; CDR3aa: CASSPLGTEGNSPLHF
v_gene: TRBV4-1; j_gene: TRBJ2-1; CDR3aa: CASSQPTSGGNEQFF